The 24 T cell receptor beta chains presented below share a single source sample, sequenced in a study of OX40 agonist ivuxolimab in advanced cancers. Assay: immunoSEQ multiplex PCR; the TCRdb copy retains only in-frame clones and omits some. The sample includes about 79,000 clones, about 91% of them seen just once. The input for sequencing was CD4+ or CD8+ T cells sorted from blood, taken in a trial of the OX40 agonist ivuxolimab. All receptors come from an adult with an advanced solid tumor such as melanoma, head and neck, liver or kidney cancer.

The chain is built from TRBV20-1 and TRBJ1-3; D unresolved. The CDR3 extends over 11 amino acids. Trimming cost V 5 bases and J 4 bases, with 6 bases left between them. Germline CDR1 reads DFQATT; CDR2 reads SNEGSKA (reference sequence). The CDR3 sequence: CSALTGNTIYF. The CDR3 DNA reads TGCAGTGCTTTAACCGGAAACACCATATATTTT.

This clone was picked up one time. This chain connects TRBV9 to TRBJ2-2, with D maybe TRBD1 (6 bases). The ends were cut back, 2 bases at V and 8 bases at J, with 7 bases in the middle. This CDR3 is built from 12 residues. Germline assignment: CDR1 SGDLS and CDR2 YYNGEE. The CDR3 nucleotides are TGTGCCAGCAGCGTCGGGACAGGGGAGCTGTTTTTT. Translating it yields CASSVGTGELFF.

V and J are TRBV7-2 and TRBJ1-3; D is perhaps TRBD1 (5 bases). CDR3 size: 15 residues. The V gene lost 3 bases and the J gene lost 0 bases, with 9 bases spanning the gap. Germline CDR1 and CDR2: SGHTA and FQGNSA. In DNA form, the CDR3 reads TGTGCCAGCAGCTTGGGACGGCACTCTGGAAACACCATATATTTT. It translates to CASSLGRHSGNTIYF.

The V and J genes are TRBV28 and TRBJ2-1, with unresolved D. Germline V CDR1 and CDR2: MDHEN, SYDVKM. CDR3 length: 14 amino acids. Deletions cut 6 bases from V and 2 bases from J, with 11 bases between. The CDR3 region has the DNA TGTGCCAGCAGGGGTGACTTCCCCTACAATGAGCAGTTCTTC. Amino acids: CASRGDFPYNEQFF.

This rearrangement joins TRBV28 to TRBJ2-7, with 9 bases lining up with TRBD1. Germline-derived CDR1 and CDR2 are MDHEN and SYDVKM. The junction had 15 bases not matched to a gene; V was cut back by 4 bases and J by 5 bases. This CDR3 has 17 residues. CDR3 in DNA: TGTGCCAGCAGTTCGGGGGCCGGGACAGGGAGGCCCCACGAGCAGTACTTC. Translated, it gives CASSSGAGTGRPHEQYF.

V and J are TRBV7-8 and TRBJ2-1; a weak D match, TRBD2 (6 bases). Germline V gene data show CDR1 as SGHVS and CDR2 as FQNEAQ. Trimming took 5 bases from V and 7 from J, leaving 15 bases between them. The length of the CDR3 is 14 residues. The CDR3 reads CASSPGLMMNEQFF. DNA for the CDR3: TGTGCCAGCAGCCCTGGACTAATGATGAATGAGCAGTTCTTC.

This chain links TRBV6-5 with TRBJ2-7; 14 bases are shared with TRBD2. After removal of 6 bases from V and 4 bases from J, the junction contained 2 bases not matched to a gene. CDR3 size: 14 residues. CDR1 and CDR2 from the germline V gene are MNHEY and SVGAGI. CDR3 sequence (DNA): TGTGCCAGCAGAGGACTAGCGGGAGGATACGAGCAGTACTTC. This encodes CASRGLAGGYEQYF.

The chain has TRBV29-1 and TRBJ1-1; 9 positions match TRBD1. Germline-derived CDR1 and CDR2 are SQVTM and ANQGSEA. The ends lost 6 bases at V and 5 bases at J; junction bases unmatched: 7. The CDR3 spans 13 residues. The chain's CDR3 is CSVQGAFVTEAFF. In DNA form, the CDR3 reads TGCAGCGTACAGGGGGCGTTTGTGACTGAAGCTTTCTTT.

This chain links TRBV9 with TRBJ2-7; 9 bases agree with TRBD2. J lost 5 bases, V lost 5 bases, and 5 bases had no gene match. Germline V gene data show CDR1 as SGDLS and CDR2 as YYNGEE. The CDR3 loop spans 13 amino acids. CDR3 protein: CASRASGTHEQYF. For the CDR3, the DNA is TGTGCCAGCAGGGCTAGCGGGACCCACGAGCAGTACTTC.

The CDR3 sequence: CSGGWAAGPTDTQYF. Here the CDR3 DNA reads TGCAGCGGGGGTTGGGCAGCGGGGCCGACAGATACGCAGTATTTT. The chain carries TRBV29-1 and TRBJ2-3; 7 bases map to TRBD2. Germline-derived CDR1 and CDR2 are SQVTM and ANQGSEA. The CDR3 covers 15 residues. V was pared by 7 bases and J by 3 bases, with 13 bases of the junction left unmatched.

The CDR3 is CASSQDRSGTGTYNEQFF. The CDR3 bases are TGCGCCAGCAGCCAAGATCGATCCGGGACTGGCACCTACAATGAGCAGTTCTTC. This chain links TRBV4-1 with TRBJ2-1; tentative D call: TRBD2 (6 bases). This CDR3 is built from 18 residues. V lost 0 bases and J 2 bases, leaving 17 bases between the germline ends. The V gene's germline CDR1 is MGHRA and CDR2 YSYEKL.

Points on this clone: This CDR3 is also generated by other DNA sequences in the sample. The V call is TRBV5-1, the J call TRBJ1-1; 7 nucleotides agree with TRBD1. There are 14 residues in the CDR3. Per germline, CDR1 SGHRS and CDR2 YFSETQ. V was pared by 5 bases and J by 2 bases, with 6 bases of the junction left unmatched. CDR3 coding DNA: TGCGCCAGCAGAGCCGGGACAGCCAACACTGAAGCTTTCTTT. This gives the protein CASRAGTANTEAFF.

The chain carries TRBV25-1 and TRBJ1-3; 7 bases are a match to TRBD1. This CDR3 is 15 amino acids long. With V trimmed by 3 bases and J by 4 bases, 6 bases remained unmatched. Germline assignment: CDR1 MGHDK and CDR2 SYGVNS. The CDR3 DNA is TGTGCCAGCAGTGATTACCAGGGGGTAGGAAACACCATATATTTT. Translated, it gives CASSDYQGVGNTIYF.

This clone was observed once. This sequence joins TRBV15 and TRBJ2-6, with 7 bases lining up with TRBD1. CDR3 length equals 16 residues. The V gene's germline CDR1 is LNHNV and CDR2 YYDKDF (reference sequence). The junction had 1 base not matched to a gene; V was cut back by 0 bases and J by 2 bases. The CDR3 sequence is CATSRDQGAGANVLTF. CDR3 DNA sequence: TGTGCCACCAGCAGAGATCAGGGGGCTGGGGCCAACGTCCTGACTTTC.

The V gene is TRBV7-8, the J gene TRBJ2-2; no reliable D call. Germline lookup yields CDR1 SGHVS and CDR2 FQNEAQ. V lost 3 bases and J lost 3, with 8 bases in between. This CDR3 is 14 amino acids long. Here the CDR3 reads CASSFPRYTGELFF. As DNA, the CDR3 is TGTGCCAGCAGCTTCCCGCGCTACACCGGGGAGCTGTTTTTT.

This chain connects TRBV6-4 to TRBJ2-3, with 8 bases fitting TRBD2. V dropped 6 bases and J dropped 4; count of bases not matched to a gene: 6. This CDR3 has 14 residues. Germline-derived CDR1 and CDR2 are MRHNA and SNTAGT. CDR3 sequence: CASRQAGAADTQYF. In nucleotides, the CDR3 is TGTGCCAGCAGACAAGCGGGGGCAGCAGATACGCAGTATTTT.

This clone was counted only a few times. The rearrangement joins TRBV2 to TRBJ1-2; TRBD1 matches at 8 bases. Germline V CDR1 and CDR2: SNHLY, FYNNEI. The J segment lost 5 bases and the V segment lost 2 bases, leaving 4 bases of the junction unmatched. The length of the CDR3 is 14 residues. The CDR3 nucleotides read TGTGCCAGCAGTGAACAGGGGGCTGGATATGGCTACACCTTC. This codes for CASSEQGAGYGYTF.

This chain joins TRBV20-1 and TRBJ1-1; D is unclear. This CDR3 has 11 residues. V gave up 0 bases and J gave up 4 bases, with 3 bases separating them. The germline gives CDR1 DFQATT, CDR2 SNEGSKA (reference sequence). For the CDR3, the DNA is TGCAGTGCTAGAGAACCCACTGAAGCTTTCTTT. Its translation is CSAREPTEAFF.

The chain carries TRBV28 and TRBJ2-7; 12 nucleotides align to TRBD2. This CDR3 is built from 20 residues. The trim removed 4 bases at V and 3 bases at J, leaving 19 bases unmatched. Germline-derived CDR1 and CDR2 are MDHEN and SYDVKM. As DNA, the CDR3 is TGTGCCAGCAGTTCCCCGGATATAGTCCGACTAGCGGGAGATAACTACGAGCAGTACTTC. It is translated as CASSSPDIVRLAGDNYEQYF.

CDR3 DNA sequence: TGTGCCAGCAGCCCCGTGGAGGGGACGGCAGATACGCAGTATTTT. Amino acid sequence: CASSPVEGTADTQYF. The chain joins TRBV6-6 to TRBJ2-3; perhaps TRBD2 as D (6 bases). The CDR3 is 15 amino acids. Germline values: CDR1 MNHNY, CDR2 SVGAGI (reference sequence). Trimming cost V 6 bases and J 4 bases, with 17 bases left between them.

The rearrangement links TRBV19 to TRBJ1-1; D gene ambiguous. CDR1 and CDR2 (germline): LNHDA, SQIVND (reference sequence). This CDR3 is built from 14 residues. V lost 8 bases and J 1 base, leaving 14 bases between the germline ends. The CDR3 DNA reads TGTGCCAGTGCCGAATATCGGGAGAACACTGAAGCTTTCTTT. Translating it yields CASAEYRENTEAFF.

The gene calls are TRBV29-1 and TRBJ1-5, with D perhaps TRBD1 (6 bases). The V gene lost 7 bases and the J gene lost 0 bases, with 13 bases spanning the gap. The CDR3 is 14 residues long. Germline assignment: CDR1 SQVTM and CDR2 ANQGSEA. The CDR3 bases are TGCAGCGCAAGGACAGATAATAGCAATCAGCCCCAGCATTTT. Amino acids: CSARTDNSNQPQHF.

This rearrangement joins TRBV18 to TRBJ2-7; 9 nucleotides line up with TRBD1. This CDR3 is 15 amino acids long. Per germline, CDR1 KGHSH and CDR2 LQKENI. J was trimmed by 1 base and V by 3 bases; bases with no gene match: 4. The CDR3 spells CASSPRQGDSYEQYF. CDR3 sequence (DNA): TGTGCCAGCTCACCCCGACAGGGGGATTCCTACGAGCAGTACTTC. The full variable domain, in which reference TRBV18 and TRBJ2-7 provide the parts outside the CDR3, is NAGVMQNPRHLVRRRGQEARLRCSPMKGHSHVYWYRQLPEEGLKFMVYLQKENIIDESGMPKERFSAEFPKEGPSILRIQQVVRGDSAAYFCASSPRQGDSYEQYFGPGTRLTVT.

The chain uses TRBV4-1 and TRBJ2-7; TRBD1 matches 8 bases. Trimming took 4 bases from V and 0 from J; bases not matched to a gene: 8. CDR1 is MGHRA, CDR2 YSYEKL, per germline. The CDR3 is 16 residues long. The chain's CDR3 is CASSRIGTGSSYEQYF. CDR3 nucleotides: TGCGCCAGCAGCCGAATAGGGACAGGAAGCTCCTACGAGCAGTACTTC.